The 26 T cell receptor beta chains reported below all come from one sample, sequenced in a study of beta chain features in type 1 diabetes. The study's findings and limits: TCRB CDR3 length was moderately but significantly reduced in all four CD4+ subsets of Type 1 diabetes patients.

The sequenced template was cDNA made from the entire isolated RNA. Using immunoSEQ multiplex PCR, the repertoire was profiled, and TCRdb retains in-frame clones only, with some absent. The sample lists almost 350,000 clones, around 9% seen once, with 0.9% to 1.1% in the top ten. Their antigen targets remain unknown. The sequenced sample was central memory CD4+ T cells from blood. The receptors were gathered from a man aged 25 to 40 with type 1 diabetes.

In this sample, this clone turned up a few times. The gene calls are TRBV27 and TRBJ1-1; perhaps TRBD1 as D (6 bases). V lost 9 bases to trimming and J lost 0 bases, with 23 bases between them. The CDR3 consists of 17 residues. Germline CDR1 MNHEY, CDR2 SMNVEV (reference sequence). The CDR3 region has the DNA TGTGCCAGGGGGGGGCCGGTAGGACGGCTCATGAACACTGAAGCTTTCTTT. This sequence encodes CARGGPVGRLMNTEAFF.

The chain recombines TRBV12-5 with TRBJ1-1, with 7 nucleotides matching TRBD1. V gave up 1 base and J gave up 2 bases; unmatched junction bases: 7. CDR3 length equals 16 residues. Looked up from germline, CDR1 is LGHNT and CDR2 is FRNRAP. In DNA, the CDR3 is TGTGCTAGTGGTTTGGCTTCCGGGACAGTCAACACTGAAGCTTTCTTT. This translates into CASGLASGTVNTEAFF.

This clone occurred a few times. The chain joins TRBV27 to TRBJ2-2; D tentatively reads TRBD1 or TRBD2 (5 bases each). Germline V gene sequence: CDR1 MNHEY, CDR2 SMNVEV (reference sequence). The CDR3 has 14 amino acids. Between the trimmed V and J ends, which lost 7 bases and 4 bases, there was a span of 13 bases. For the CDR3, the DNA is TGTGCCAGCACCGCCGGGACCTTCACCGGGGAGCTGTTTTTT. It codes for CASTAGTFTGELFF.

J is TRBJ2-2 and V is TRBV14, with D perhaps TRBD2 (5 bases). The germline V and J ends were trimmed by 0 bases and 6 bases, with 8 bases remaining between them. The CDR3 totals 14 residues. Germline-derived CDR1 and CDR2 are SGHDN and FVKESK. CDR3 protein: CASSQERVAGELFF. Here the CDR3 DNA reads TGTGCCAGCAGCCAAGAGAGGGTGGCCGGGGAGCTGTTTTTT.

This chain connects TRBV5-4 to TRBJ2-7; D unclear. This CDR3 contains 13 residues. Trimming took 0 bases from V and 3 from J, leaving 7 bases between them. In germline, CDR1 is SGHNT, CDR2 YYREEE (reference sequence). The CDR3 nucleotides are TGTGCCAGCAGCTTGGAAATGCGCTACGAGCAGTACTTC. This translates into CASSLEMRYEQYF.

The CDR3: CAISDQAGGNQPQHF. In nucleotides, the CDR3 is TGTGCCATCAGTGATCAGGCGGGAGGAAATCAGCCCCAGCATTTT. The chain links TRBV10-3 to TRBJ1-5; no clear D gene. V was cut by 3 bases and J by 4 bases, with 13 bases left in between. The CDR3 has 15 residues. Per the germline V gene, CDR1 is ENHRY and CDR2 is SYGVKD.

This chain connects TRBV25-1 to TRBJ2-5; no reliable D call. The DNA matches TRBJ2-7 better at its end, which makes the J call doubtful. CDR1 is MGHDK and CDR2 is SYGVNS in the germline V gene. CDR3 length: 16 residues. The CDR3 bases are TGTGCCAGCAGACGGACGGACGGAACAATTATGGACGAGCAGTACTTC. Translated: CASRRTDGTIMDEQYF.

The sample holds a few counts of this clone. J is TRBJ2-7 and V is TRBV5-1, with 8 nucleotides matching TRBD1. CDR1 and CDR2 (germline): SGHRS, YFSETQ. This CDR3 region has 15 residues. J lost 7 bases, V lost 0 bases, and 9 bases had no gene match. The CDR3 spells CASSLAGQGGREQYF. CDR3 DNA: TGCGCCAGCAGCTTGGCCGGACAGGGTGGAAGAGAGCAGTACTTC.

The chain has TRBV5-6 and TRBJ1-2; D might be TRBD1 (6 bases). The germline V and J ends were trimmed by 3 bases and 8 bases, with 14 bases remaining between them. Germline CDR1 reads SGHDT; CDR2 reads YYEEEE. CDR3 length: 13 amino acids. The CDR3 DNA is TGTGCCAGCAGCTCGGAACGACAGGAAGGCTACACCTTC. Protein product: CASSSERQEGYTF.

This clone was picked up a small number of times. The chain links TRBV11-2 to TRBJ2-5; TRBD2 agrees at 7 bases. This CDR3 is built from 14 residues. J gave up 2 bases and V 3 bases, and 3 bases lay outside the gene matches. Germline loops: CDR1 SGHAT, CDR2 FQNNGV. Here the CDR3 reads CASSFIAGQETQYF. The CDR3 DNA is TGTGCCAGCAGCTTTATAGCGGGTCAAGAGACCCAGTACTTC.

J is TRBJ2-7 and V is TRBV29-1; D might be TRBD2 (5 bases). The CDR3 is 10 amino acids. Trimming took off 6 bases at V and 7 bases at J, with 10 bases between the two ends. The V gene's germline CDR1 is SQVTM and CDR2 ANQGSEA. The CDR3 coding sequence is TGCAGCGTCGGGAAGGGTGAGCAGTACTTC. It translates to CSVGKGEQYF.

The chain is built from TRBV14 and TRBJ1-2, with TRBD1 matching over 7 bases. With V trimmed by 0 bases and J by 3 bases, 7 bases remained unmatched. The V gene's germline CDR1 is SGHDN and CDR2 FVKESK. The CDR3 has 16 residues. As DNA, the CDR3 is TGTGCCAGCAGCCAAGATAATACAGGGGTGGACTATGGCTACACCTTC. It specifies CASSQDNTGVDYGYTF.

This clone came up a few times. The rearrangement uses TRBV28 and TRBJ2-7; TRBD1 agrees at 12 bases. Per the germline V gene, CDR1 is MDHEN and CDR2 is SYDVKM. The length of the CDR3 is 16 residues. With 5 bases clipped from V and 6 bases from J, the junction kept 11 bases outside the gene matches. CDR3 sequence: CASSAGTGGTLGEQYF. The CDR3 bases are TGTGCCAGCAGTGCCGGGACAGGGGGCACCTTGGGCGAGCAGTACTTC.

CDR3 in amino acids: CASSWPGSNTEAFF. The CDR3 coding sequence is TGTGCCAGCAGCTGGCCCGGATCGAACACTGAAGCTTTCTTT. The chain combines TRBV11-3 with TRBJ1-1; D is unresolved. The CDR3 has 14 residues. Germline V gene sequence: CDR1 SGHNT, CDR2 YENEEA. Trimming pared 4 bases from V and 1 base from J, leaving 10 bases between. Filled out from reference TRBV11-3 and TRBJ1-1, the complete variable domain reads EAGVVQSPRYKIIEKKQPVAFWCNPISGHNTLYWYLQNLGQGPELLIRYENEEAVDDSQLPKDRFSAERLKGVDSTLKIQPAELGDSAVYLCASSWPGSNTEAFFGQGTRLTVV.

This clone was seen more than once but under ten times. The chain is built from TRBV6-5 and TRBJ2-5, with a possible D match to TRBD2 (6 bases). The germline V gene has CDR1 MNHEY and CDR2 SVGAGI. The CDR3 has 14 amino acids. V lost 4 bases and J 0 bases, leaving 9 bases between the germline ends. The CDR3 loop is CASSSGEYQETQYF. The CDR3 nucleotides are TGTGCCAGCAGTTCGGGGGAGTACCAAGAGACCCAGTACTTC.

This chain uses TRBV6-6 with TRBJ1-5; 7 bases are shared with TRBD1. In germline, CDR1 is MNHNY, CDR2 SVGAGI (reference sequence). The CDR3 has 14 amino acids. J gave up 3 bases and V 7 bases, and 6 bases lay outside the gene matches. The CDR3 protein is CASTGQASNQPQHF. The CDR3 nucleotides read TGTGCCAGCACCGGACAGGCGTCCAATCAGCCCCAGCATTTT.

The CDR3 nucleotides are TGTGCCAGCAGTGCGGGGGGCCCCAGCACAGATACGCAGTATTTT. This translates into CASSAGGPSTDTQYF. This chain connects TRBV28 to TRBJ2-3; TRBD2 aligns across 8 bases. Trimming took 5 bases from V and 0 from J; bases not matched to a gene: 4. From germline, CDR1 is MDHEN and CDR2 SYDVKM. The CDR3 spans 15 residues. The full variable domain, its missing parts supplied by reference TRBV28 and TRBJ2-3, is DVKVTQSSRYLVKRTGEKVFLECVQDMDHENMFWYRQDPGLGLRLIYFSYDVKMKEKGDIPEGYSVSREKKERFSLILESASTNQTSMYLCASSAGGPSTDTQYFGPGTRLTVL.

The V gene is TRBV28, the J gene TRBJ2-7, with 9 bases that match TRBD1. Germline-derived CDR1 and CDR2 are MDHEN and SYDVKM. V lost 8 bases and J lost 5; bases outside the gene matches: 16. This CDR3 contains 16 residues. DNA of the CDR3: TGTGCCAGCTATACTCCAACAGGGGGCTCTCTACACGAGCAGTACTTC. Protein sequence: CASYTPTGGSLHEQYF. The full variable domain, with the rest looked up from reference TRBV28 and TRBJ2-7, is DVKVTQSSRYLVKRTGEKVFLECVQDMDHENMFWYRQDPGLGLRLIYFSYDVKMKEKGDIPEGYSVSREKKERFSLILESASTNQTSMYLCASYTPTGGSLHEQYFGPGTRLTVT.

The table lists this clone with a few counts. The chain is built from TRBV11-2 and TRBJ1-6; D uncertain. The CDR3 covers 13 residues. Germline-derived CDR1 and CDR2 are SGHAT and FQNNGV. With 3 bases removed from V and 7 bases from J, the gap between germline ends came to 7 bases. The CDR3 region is CASSLSANSPLHF. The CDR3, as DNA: TGTGCCAGCAGCTTGTCAGCGAATTCACCCCTCCACTTT.

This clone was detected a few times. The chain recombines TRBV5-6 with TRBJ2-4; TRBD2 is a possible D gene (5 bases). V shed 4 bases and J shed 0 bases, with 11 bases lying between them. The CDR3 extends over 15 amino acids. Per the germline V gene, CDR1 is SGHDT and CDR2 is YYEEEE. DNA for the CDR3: TGTGCCAGCAGCCGCGAGCGGCTAGCCAAAAACATTCAGTACTTC. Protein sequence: CASSRERLAKNIQYF.

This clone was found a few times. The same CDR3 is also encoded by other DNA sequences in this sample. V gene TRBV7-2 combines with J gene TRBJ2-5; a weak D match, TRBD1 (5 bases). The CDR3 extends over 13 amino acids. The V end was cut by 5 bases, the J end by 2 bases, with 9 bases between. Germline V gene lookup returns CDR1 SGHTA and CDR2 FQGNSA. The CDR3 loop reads CASSRDSQETQYF. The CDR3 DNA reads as TGTGCCAGCAGCCGAGACAGTCAAGAGACCCAGTACTTC.

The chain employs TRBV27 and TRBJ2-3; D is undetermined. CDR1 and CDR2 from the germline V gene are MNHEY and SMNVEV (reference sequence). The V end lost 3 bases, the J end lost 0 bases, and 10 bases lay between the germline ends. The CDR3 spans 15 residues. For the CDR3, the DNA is TGTGCCAGCAGTTTCTGGCGGTCTAGCACAGATACGCAGTATTTT. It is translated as CASSFWRSSTDTQYF.

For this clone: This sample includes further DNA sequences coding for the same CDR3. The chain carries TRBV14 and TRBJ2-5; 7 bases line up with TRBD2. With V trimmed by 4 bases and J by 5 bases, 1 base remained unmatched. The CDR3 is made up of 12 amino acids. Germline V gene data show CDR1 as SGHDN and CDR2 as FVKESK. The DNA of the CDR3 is TGTGCCAGCAGCCCCGGGGGGGAGACCCAGTACTTC. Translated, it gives CASSPGGETQYF.

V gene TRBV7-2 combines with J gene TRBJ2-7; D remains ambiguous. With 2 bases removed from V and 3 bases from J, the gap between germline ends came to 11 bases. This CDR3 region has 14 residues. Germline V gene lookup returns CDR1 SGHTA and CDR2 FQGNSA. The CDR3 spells CASSLSTGSYEQYF. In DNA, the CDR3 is TGTGCCAGCAGCTTATCGACCGGAAGCTACGAGCAGTACTTC.

The DNA of the CDR3 is TGTGCCAGCAGCTCGGGACAGGGCTTTGGCTACACCTTC. Translation: CASSSGQGFGYTF. The chain carries TRBV28 and TRBJ1-2, with 9 bases matching TRBD1. CDR1 MDHEN and CDR2 SYDVKM come from the germline V gene. The CDR3 runs 13 residues. V dropped 6 bases and J dropped 7; count of bases not matched to a gene: 6.

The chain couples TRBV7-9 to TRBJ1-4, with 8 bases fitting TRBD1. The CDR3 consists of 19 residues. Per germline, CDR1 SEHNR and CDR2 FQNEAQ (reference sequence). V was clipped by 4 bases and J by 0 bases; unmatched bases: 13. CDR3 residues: CASSSGQVVLKTTNEKLFF. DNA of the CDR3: TGTGCCAGCAGCTCGGGACAGGTGGTCCTGAAAACAACTAATGAAAAACTGTTTTTT.